This T cell receptor beta chain was sequenced for a study of beta chain features in type 1 diabetes. Study outcomes and limitations: Patients with Type 1 diabetes showed moderately but significantly shorter TCRB CDR3s in all four CD4+ subsets.

With regard to this clone: Its cognate antigen is unknown.

All of the isolated RNA was reverse transcribed, so expressed TCRB transcripts were sequenced. Using immunoSEQ multiplex PCR, the repertoire was profiled, and TCRdb retains in-frame clones only, with some absent. This table has approximately 260,000 clones, about 23% appearing once. The CDR3 runs 16 residues. Germline V gene sequence: CDR1 MGHRA, CDR2 YSYEKL. After removal of 3 bases from V and 4 bases from J, the junction contained 8 bases not matched to a gene. This clonotype originated in a woman in her twenties or thirties with type 1 diabetes. The chain is built from TRBV4-1 and TRBJ2-3; 9 nucleotides agree with TRBD1. The sequenced material came from naive CD4+ T cells from blood. CDR3 DNA: TGCGCCAGCAGCCACTTGCCGGGACAGGGCCCAGATACGCAGTATTTT. Its translation: CASSHLPGQGPDTQYF.